This passage covers 30 T cell receptor beta chains from one sample sequenced in a study of blood T cell repertoires in COVID-19. The data were produced by immunoSEQ multiplex PCR, yet TCRdb's version contains in-frame clones alone and is incomplete. The sample contains roughly 150,000 clones, 85% to 90% of which appear only once. The sample was peripheral blood. The receptors were sampled from a woman aged 40 to 50 with acute or convalescent COVID-19.

V gene TRBV15 combines with J gene TRBJ2-1; 12 bases are a match to TRBD2. The CDR3 loop spans 13 amino acids. Germline V CDR1 and CDR2: LNHNV, YYDKDF (reference sequence). Germline trimming cut 8 bases from V and 8 bases from J; bases unmatched to any gene: 4. The CDR3 DNA sequence: TGTGCCACCTCGACTAGCGGGAGCTATGAGCAGTTCTTC. This encodes CATSTSGSYEQFF.

The V gene is TRBV28, the J gene TRBJ2-7; a weak D match, TRBD2 (7 bases). The ends were cut back, 3 bases at V and 3 bases at J, with 12 bases in the middle. Germline V gene sequence: CDR1 MDHEN, CDR2 SYDVKM. The length of the CDR3 is 14 residues. The CDR3 nucleotides are TGTGCCAGCAGTTTGGGGGGGCGCATCTACGAGCAGTACTTC. Translating it yields CASSLGGRIYEQYF.

The V gene is TRBV15, the J gene TRBJ2-2, with 8 nucleotides matching TRBD1. The CDR3 has 15 residues. Losses at the gene ends were 6 bases for V and 1 base for J; bases not matched to a gene: 4. CDR1 is LNHNV and CDR2 is YYDKDF in the germline V gene (reference sequence). CDR3 in amino acids: CATSTTGVNTGELFF. DNA for the CDR3: TGTGCCACCAGTACGACAGGGGTGAACACCGGGGAGCTGTTTTTT.

In its sample, this clone was seen once. The chain is built from TRBV5-4 and TRBJ2-7; D possibly corresponds to TRBD2 (6 bases). Germline CDR1 reads SGHNT; CDR2 reads YYREEE (reference sequence). V dropped 0 bases and J dropped 5 bases, with 9 bases sitting between them. The CDR3 spans 13 residues. The chain's CDR3 is CASSLAGGNEQYF. In DNA, the CDR3 is TGTGCCAGCAGCTTGGCCGGAGGGAACGAGCAGTACTTC.

V is TRBV5-1 and J is TRBJ1-6; TRBD1 matches at 8 bases. CDR1 is SGHRS, CDR2 YFSETQ, per germline. V gave up 6 bases and J gave up 7 bases; unmatched junction bases: 9. There are 15 residues in the CDR3. CDR3 residues: CASKDWTGTNSPLHF. CDR3 DNA: TGCGCCAGCAAGGATTGGACAGGGACAAATTCACCCCTCCACTTT.

The genes are TRBV2 and TRBJ1-1; 8 bases line up with TRBD1. The CDR3 runs to 13 residues. The V segment lost 6 bases and the J segment 7 bases; nucleotides outside the gene matches: 7. Looked up from germline, CDR1 is SNHLY and CDR2 is FYNNEI. In DNA form, the CDR3 reads TGTGCCAGCAGGAGGGGGACAGGCGGTGAAGCTTTCTTT. Its translation is CASRRGTGGEAFF.

The V call is TRBV7-3, the J call TRBJ2-3; 8 bases are a match to TRBD2. The ends lost 0 bases at V and 7 bases at J; junction bases unmatched: 3. Germline values: CDR1 SGHTA, CDR2 FQGTGA. The CDR3 runs to 14 residues. CDR3 coding DNA: TGTGCCAGCAGCTTAACAGCGGGGGAGAATACGCAGTATTTT. It specifies CASSLTAGENTQYF.

V usage is TRBV27 and J usage is TRBJ2-7; D is perhaps TRBD1 (5 bases). From germline, CDR1 is MNHEY and CDR2 SMNVEV (reference sequence). This CDR3 has 15 amino acids. V lost 5 bases and J 0 bases, leaving 14 bases between the germline ends. CDR3 protein: CASSIQPGASYEQYF. DNA for the CDR3: TGTGCCAGCAGTATACAGCCTGGGGCCTCCTACGAGCAGTACTTC.

On this clone itself: Other DNA sequences from this sample encode an identical CDR3 as well. The CDR3, as DNA: TGTGCCAGCAGCTTGGTATCTAGCCAAGAGACCCAGTACTTC. This sequence encodes CASSLVSSQETQYF. The chain carries TRBV5-4 and TRBJ2-5; D ambiguous. CDR1 and CDR2 from the germline V gene are SGHNT and YYREEE (reference sequence). Trimming took 0 bases from V and 1 from J, leaving 7 bases between them. CDR3 length equals 14 residues.

CDR3 nucleotide sequence: TGTGCCAGCAGATATCCGGGTCTCGCCTACGAGCAGTACTTC. It translates to CASRYPGLAYEQYF. The rearrangement joins TRBV5-5 to TRBJ2-7; D call uncertain. V was clipped by 5 bases and J by 2 bases, with 14 bases between them. This CDR3 spans 14 amino acids. Germline-derived CDR1 and CDR2 are SGHKS and YYEKEE (reference sequence).

The chain links TRBV28 to TRBJ1-2; possibly TRBD1 for D (5 bases). Germline V gives CDR1 MDHEN, CDR2 SYDVKM. Deletions cut 6 bases from V and 5 bases from J, with 19 bases between. This CDR3 is 15 amino acids long. CDR3 nucleotides: TGTGCCAGCAGCCAGATGCCGGGACTGATATATGGCTACACCTTC. Translation gives CASSQMPGLIYGYTF.

The rearrangement links TRBV6-6 to TRBJ1-2, with unresolved D. Germline V gene lookup returns CDR1 MNHNY and CDR2 SVGAGI (reference sequence). V was cut by 2 bases and J by 0 bases, with 7 bases left in between. The CDR3 spans 14 residues. In nucleotides, the CDR3 is TGTGCCAGCAGTTACGAGGAAGCTAACTATGGCTACACCTTC. Residues: CASSYEEANYGYTF.

This clone has a single count. The V call is TRBV9, the J call TRBJ2-7, with 8 nucleotides matching TRBD1. Germline values: CDR1 SGDLS, CDR2 YYNGEE. CDR3 length: 15 residues. The trim removed 0 bases at V and 1 base at J, leaving 3 bases unmatched. The CDR3 spells CASSVGQGFSYEQYF. The CDR3 DNA sequence: TGTGCCAGCAGCGTAGGACAGGGGTTTTCCTACGAGCAGTACTTC.

This chain joins TRBV5-1 and TRBJ2-1, with 10 bases that match TRBD2. V shed 2 bases, J shed 5 bases, and the junction held 7 bases outside the gene matches. Germline CDR1 and CDR2: SGHRS and YFSETQ. The CDR3 length is 16 residues. The CDR3 coding sequence is TGCGCCAGCAGCTTACTCCTAGCGGGGGAAAACAATGAGCAGTTCTTC. Translated, it gives CASSLLLAGENNEQFF.

This chain links TRBV3-1 (or the pseudogene TRBV3-2) with TRBJ2-7; 8 bases map to TRBD1. CDR1 and CDR2 from the germline V gene are LGHDT and YNNKEL (reference sequence). J gave up 0 bases and V 0 bases, and 1 base lay outside the gene matches. The CDR3 length is 15 residues. The CDR3 here is CASSQDRGLSYEQYF. CDR3 in DNA: TGTGCCAGCAGCCAAGACAGGGGGCTCTCCTACGAGCAGTACTTC.

The chain links TRBV29-1 to TRBJ1-1, with 7 bases aligning to TRBD1. In germline, CDR1 is SQVTM, CDR2 ANQGSEA. The junction had 18 bases not matched to a gene; V was cut back by 1 base and J by 4 bases. There are 18 residues in the CDR3. The CDR3 DNA reads TGCAGCGTTGAAGCCTCCACGGACTGGACAGGCTGGAGCACTGAAGCTTTCTTT. As protein: CSVEASTDWTGWSTEAFF.

Note on this clone: Its ends do not fully match the called genes, so a read error is possible. The chain employs TRBV3-1 (or the pseudogene TRBV3-2) and TRBJ1-4, with a tentative D call TRBD1 (5 bases). Germline loops: CDR1 LGHDT, CDR2 YNNKEL (reference sequence). CDR3 size: 15 residues. As DNA, the CDR3 is TGTGCCAGCGGCCAAGAGTTGTCCACCGGGGGGAAACTGTTTTTT. This translates into CASGQELSTGGKLFF.

CDR3 amino acids: CACGLAGGPGTGELFF. The DNA for the CDR3 is TGTGCCTGCGGACTAGCGGGAGGGCCGGGGACCGGGGAGCTGTTTTTT. The chain is built from TRBV30 and TRBJ2-2; the match to TRBD2 covers 15 bases. Trimming at V came to 6 bases and at J to 5 bases, leaving 7 bases not matched to a gene. Germline V gene sequence: CDR1 GTSNPN, CDR2 SVGIG (reference sequence). The length of the CDR3 is 16 residues.

The chain links TRBV18 to TRBJ1-5, with TRBD1 matching 7 bases. V shed 7 bases and J 3 bases; nucleotides not matched to a gene: 9. CDR1 is KGHSH and CDR2 is LQKENI in the germline V gene. CDR3 length equals 15 residues. The CDR3 region is CASFLGQVYNQPQHF. In nucleotides, the CDR3 is TGTGCCAGCTTTCTCGGACAGGTCTACAATCAGCCCCAGCATTTT.

CDR3 DNA: TGTGCCAGCAGCTTGAGCGGGACCTACAATGAGCAGTTCTTC. This encodes CASSLSGTYNEQFF. The rearrangement uses TRBV5-5 and TRBJ2-1, with TRBD2 matching 7 bases. Germline values: CDR1 SGHKS, CDR2 YYEKEE (reference sequence). CDR3 length: 14 amino acids. The trim removed 1 base at V and 2 bases at J, leaving 0 bases unmatched.

The chain couples TRBV30 to TRBJ1-4; 10 bases line up with TRBD1. The CDR3 loop spans 14 amino acids. V lost 2 bases and J lost 6; bases outside the gene matches: 3. CDR1 and CDR2 from the germline V gene are GTSNPN and SVGIG (reference sequence). CDR3 in DNA: TGTGCCTGGAGTCGGACAGGGGGGGATGAAAAACTGTTTTTT. This gives the protein CAWSRTGGDEKLFF.

The gene calls are TRBV11-3 and TRBJ2-1, with D maybe TRBD1 (7 bases). V lost 1 base, J lost 8 bases, and 12 bases lay in between. Germline CDR1 is SGHNT and CDR2 is YENEEA. The CDR3 covers 14 residues. The CDR3 is CASSLGQGGDEQFF. CDR3 nucleotides: TGTGCCAGCAGCTTAGGGCAGGGGGGCGATGAGCAGTTCTTC.

This sequence joins TRBV4-1 and TRBJ1-5; 10 positions match TRBD1. Germline values: CDR1 MGHRA, CDR2 YSYEKL. Trimming cost V 0 bases and J 2 bases; bases outside gene matches: 7. The CDR3 has 18 amino acids. The CDR3 loop reads CASSQDPGTGEGNQPQHF. DNA for the CDR3: TGCGCCAGCAGCCAAGATCCCGGGACAGGGGAGGGCAATCAGCCCCAGCATTTT.

CDR3 nucleotide sequence: TGTGCCAGCAGCTTACGGCTACGCCCGATGGGGGGTGAGCAGTTCTTC. This codes for CASSLRLRPMGGEQFF. The chain couples TRBV11-2 to TRBJ2-1; weak D call: TRBD2 (6 bases). V gave up 2 bases and J gave up 9 bases, with 20 bases separating them. CDR1 is SGHAT and CDR2 is FQNNGV in the germline V gene. This CDR3 spans 16 amino acids.

This clone has more than one count but fewer than ten. V and J are TRBV7-8 and TRBJ1-2; D uncertain. Trimming removed 3 bases at V and 8 bases at J, with 16 bases between. This CDR3 has 14 amino acids. Germline values: CDR1 SGHVS, CDR2 FQNEAQ. The DNA for the CDR3 is TGTGCCAGCAGCTTTGGGCAGAAAGAGCCCGGCTACACCTTC. This encodes CASSFGQKEPGYTF.

This chain joins TRBV2 and TRBJ2-7; 7 bases line up with TRBD2. Germline values: CDR1 SNHLY, CDR2 FYNNEI. The V segment lost 10 bases and the J segment 2 bases; nucleotides outside the gene matches: 8. The CDR3 is 13 amino acids. The CDR3 nucleotides are TGTGCCATCCAGCGGGGATCCACCTACGAGCAGTACTTC. Translating gives CAIQRGSTYEQYF. Together with reference TRBV2 and TRBJ2-7, the CDR3 gives the full variable domain: EPEVTQTPSHQVTQMGQEVILRCVPISNHLYFYWYRQILGQKVEFLVSFYNNEISEKSEIFDDQFSVERPDGSNFTLKIRSTKLEDSAMYFCAIQRGSTYEQYFGPGTRLTVT.

V gene TRBV5-8 combines with J gene TRBJ1-1; the match to TRBD1 covers 8 bases. The CDR3 has 15 amino acids. After removal of 1 base from V and 0 bases from J, the junction contained 2 bases not matched to a gene. Germline V gives CDR1 SGHTS, CDR2 YDEGEE. This CDR3 is CASSLQDRVNTEAFF. The DNA for the CDR3 is TGTGCCAGCAGCTTGCAGGACAGGGTGAACACTGAAGCTTTCTTT.

The V and J genes are TRBV5-1 and TRBJ2-5; D not certain. Germline-derived CDR1 and CDR2 are SGHRS and YFSETQ. Trimming removed 4 bases at V and 1 base at J, with 11 bases between. The CDR3 consists of 14 residues. CDR3 residues: CASSADIVQETQYF. The CDR3 DNA follows: TGCGCCAGCAGCGCTGACATCGTCCAAGAGACCCAGTACTTC.

CDR3 amino acids: CASSWGGQASPLHF. The CDR3 nucleotides are TGTGCCAGTAGCTGGGGGGGACAGGCCTCACCCCTCCACTTT. The rearrangement links TRBV19 to TRBJ1-6, with TRBD1 matching 8 bases. Looked up from germline, CDR1 is LNHDA and CDR2 is SQIVND (reference sequence). The CDR3 runs 14 residues. The V gene end was trimmed by 6 bases and the J gene end by 10 bases; junction bases not matched to a gene: 8.

The V and J genes are TRBV7-3 and TRBJ1-1, with a tentative D call TRBD1 (5 bases). V was cut by 0 bases and J by 1 base, with 6 bases left in between. The germline CDR1 and CDR2 sequences are SGHTA and FQGTGA. This CDR3 spans 14 amino acids. The CDR3 here is CASSLTGGNTEAFF. DNA of the CDR3: TGTGCCAGCAGCTTAACGGGGGGGAACACTGAAGCTTTCTTT.